This T cell receptor beta chain was sequenced in a study of T cell repertoires in aging, cancer and after chemotherapy. This clonotype showed up just a few times. The template was genomic DNA from peripheral blood, not RNA. TRB rearrangements spanning V, D and J were amplified using mixed TRB-A/B primers. TCRdb fed the multiplex PCR reads into MiXCR, producing one record per CDR3 protein. The table includes approximately 4,200 distinct CDR3 sequences, roughly 31% detected once. Trimming removed 5 bases from V and 5 bases from J; junction bases left unmatched: 8. The CDR3 is made up of 14 amino acids. The germline V gene encodes CDR1 DFQATT and CDR2 SNEGSKA (reference sequence).

Specimen: blood. This sequence originates from a human donor in good health. The gene calls are TRBV20-1 and TRBJ2-1; 8 positions agree with TRBD2. In nucleotides, the CDR3 is TGCAGTGCTCAGAGAGCGGGGGCGAACAATGAGCAGTTCTTC. It specifies CSAQRAGANNEQFF.